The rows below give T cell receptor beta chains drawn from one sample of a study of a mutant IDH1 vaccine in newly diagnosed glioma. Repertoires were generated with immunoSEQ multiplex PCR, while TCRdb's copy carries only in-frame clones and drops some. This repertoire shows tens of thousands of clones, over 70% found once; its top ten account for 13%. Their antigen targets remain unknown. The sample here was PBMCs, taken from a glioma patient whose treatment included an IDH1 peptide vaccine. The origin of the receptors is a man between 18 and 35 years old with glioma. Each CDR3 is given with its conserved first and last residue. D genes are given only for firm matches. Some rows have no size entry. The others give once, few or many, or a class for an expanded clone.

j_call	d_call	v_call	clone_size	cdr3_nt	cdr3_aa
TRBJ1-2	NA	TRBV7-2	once	TGTGCCAGCACCTCTTCCCCTTTCTATGGCTACACCTTC	CASTSSPFYGYTF
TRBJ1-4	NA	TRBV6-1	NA	TGTGCCTCCCGTTCGGGAGCAACTAATGAAAAACTGTTTTTT	CASRSGATNEKLFF
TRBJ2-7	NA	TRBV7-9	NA	TGTGCCAGCAGCTTAGCGGGCGGGCCCTACGAGCAGTACTTC	CASSLAGGPYEQYF
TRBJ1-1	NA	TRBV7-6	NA	TGTGCCAGCAGCTTCGGTTTGAACACTGAAGCTTTCTTT	CASSFGLNTEAFF
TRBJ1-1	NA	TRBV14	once	TGTGCCAGCAGCCTAGGGACCGCATTGGCTTTCTTT	CASSLGTALAFF
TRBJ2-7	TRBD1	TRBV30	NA	TGTGCCGGCGGGGTGGGACAGGGGGCCTACGAGCAGTACTTC	CAGGVGQGAYEQYF
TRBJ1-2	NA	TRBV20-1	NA	TGCAGTGGCGGCAGAGACTATAGCTACACCTTC	CSGGRDYSYTF
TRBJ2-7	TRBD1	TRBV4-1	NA	TGCGCCAGCAACTGGACCCGGGACAGGGAAATCTACGAGCAGTACTTC	CASNWTRDREIYEQYF
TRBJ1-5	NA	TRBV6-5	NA	TGTGCCAGCAGTTACTCTGAGGGGGTCAATCAGCCCCAGCATTTT	CASSYSEGVNQPQHF
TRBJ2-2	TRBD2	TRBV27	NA	TGTGCCAGCAGTACCGGGACTAGCGGGGGGGCAATCACCGGGGAGCTGTTTTTT	CASSTGTSGGAITGELFF
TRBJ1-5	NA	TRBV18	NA	TGTGCCAGCTCACCACGGGCGGCGGGGGGAACTAGCAATCAGCCCCAGCATTTT	CASSPRAAGGTSNQPQHF
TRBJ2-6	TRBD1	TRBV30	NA	TGTGCCTGGACCAAGACAGGGGGCGCTGGGGCCAACGTCCTGACTTTC	CAWTKTGGAGANVLTF
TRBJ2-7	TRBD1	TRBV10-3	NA	TGTGCCATCAGTGACCCGGGGACAGCCCTAACCTACGAGCAGTACTTC	CAISDPGTALTYEQYF
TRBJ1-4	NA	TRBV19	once	TGTGCCAGTAAATCACCGGGACCTAATGAAAAACTGTTTTTT	CASKSPGPNEKLFF
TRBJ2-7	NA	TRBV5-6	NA	TGTGCCAGCAGCTCTGGGACATTTCCCTACGAGCAGTACTTC	CASSSGTFPYEQYF
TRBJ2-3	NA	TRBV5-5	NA	TGTGCCAGCAGCCGCCTCACAGAGGCAGATACGCAGTATTTT	CASSRLTEADTQYF
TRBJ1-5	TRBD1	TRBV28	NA	TGTGCCAGCAGTCTAATAAAAACAGGGGGACGGCAGCCCCAGCATTTT	CASSLIKTGGRQPQHF
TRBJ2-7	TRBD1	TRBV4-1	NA	TGCGCCAGCAGCCATCCGGGACAGGGATTCTACGAGCAGTACTTC	CASSHPGQGFYEQYF
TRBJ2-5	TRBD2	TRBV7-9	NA	TGTGCCAGCAGCCCCTTACCAGCGGGGCCCCAAGAGACCCAGTACTTC	CASSPLPAGPQETQYF
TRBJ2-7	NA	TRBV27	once	TGTGCCAGCAGTTCCGGTTTGAGCAAGGGCTTC	CASSSGLSKGF
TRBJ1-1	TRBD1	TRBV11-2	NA	TGTGCCAGCAGCTTTCTCAGGGGGAGGACTGAAGCTTTCTTT	CASSFLRGRTEAFF
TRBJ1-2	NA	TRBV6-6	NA	TGTGCCAGCAGTCCCCGGACAGTTAACTATGGCTACACCTTC	CASSPRTVNYGYTF
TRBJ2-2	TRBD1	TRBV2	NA	TGTGCCAGCAGATTACAGGGGGCAGGAACCGGGGAGCTGTTTTTT	CASRLQGAGTGELFF
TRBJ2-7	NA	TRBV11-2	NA	TGTGCCAGCAGCGGAGGGACAGCGGGAATCAAGTACTACGAGCAGTACTTC	CASSGGTAGIKYYEQYF
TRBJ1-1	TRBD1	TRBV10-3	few	TGTGCCATCAGTGACTATTTGGGACAGGGGAACACTGAAGCTTTCTTT	CAISDYLGQGNTEAFF
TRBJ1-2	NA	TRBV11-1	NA	TGTGCCAGCAGTTCCCGAGACACCGGGGGCTACACCTTC	CASSSRDTGGYTF
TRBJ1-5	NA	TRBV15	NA	TGTGCCACCAGCAGCTCTTGGGGGGATCTCAATCAGCCCCAGCATTTT	CATSSSWGDLNQPQHF
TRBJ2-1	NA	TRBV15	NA	TGTGCCACCAGCAGAGTCCAAAAGGATGAGCAGTTCTTC	CATSRVQKDEQFF